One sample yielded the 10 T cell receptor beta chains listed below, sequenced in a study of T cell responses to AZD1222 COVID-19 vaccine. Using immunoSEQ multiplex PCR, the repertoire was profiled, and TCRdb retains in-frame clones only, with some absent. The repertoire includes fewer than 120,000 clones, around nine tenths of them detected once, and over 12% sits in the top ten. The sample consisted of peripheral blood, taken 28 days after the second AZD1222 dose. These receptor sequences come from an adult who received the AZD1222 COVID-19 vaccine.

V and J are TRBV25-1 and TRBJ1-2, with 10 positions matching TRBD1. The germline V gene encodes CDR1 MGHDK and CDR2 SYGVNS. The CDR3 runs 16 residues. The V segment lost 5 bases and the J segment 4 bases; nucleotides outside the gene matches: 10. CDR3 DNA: TGTGCCAGCAGTCCCCAGGCGGGACAGGGGCTCTATGGCTACACCTTC. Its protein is CASSPQAGQGLYGYTF.

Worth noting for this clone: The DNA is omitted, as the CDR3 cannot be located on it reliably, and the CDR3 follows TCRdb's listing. The CDR3 loop is CASSFWRGGKTDTQYF. The chain uses TRBV5-5 and TRBJ2-3; the table names TRBD1, a call not compared with the DNA. Germline V gene data show CDR1 as SGHKS and CDR2 as YYEKEE (reference sequence). A total of 16 residues make up the CDR3, ends included.

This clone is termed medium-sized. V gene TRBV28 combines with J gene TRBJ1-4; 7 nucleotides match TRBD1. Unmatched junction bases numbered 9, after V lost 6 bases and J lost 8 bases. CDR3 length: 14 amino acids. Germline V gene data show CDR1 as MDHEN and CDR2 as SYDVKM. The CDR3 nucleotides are TGTGCCAGCAGCCAGGGACAGACACGAGAAAAACTGTTTTTT. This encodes CASSQGQTREKLFF.

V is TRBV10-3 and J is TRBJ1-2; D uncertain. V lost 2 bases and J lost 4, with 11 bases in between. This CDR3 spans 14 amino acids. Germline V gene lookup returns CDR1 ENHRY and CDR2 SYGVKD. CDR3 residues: CAISERVLGYGYTF. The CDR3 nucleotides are TGTGCCATCAGTGAGAGGGTTCTCGGCTATGGCTACACCTTC.

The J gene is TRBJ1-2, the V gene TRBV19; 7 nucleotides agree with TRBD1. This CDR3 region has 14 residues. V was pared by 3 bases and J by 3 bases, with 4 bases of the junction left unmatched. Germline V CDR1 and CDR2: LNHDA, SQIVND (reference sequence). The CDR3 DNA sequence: TGTGCCAGTAGTATTAGTCAGGGGGACTATGGCTACACCTTC. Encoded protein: CASSISQGDYGYTF.

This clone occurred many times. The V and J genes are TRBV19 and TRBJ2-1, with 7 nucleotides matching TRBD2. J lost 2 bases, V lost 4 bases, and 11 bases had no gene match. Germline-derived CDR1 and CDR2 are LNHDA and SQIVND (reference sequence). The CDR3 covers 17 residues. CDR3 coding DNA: TGTGCCAGTAGTAAGCCCCCCCCGGGGGGAACCTACAATGAGCAGTTCTTC. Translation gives CASSKPPPGGTYNEQFF.

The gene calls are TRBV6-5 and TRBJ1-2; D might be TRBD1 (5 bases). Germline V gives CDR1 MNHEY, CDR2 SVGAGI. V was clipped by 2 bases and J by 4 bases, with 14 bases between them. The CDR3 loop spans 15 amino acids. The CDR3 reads CASSYRNQGIYGYTF. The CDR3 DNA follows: TGTGCCAGCAGTTACCGTAATCAGGGAATCTATGGCTACACCTTC.

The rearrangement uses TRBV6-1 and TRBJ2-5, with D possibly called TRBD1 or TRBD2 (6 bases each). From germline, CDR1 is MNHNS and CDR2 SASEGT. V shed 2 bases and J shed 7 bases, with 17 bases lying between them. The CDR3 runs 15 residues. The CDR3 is CASSEQPGARGTQYF. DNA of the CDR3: TGTGCCAGCAGTGAACAACCGGGGGCCCGGGGGACCCAGTACTTC.

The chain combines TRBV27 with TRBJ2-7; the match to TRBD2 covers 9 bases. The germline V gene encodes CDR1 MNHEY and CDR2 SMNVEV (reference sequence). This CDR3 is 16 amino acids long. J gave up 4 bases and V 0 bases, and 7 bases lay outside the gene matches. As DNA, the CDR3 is TGTGCCAGCAGTTTATCCCGCAGCGGGAGGTCATACGAGCAGTACTTC. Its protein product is CASSLSRSGRSYEQYF.

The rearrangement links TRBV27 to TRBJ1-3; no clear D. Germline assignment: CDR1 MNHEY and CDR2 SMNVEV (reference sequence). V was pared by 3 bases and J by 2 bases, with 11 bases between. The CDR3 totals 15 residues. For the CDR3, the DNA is TGTGCCAGCAGTTTTTCACTGTCCCCTGGAAACACCATATATTTT. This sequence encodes CASSFSLSPGNTIYF.